The entry below gives a single TCR beta chain sequence along with its context. Produced via immunoSEQ multiplex PCR; TCRdb's table is partial and in-frame only. The sample contains approximately 180,000 clones, 70% to 80% of which appear only once. The data stem from a study of blood T cell repertoires in COVID-19. Overall study: Sites in the United States, Italy and Spain provided acute and convalescent COVID-19 samples. From T cells, B-cell-depleted T cells, or PBMCs came the material, which was cDNA or gDNA.

Per the germline V gene, CDR1 is KGHSH and CDR2 is LQKENI. Deletions cut 6 bases from V and 0 bases from J, with 9 bases between. CDR3 length: 14 residues. The sequence was collected from a woman in her forties or fifties who had recovered from COVID-19. Input material: PBMCs or T cells enriched from blood (not recorded which). This chain connects TRBV18 to TRBJ1-5; TRBD1 is a possible D gene (5 bases). CDR3 in DNA: TGTGCCAGCTCCCCCAGGGATAGCAATCAGCCCCAGCATTTT. Residues: CASSPRDSNQPQHF.